The 2 T cell receptor beta chains presented below share a single source sample, sequenced in a study of CD8+ T cells in alopecia areata. Treatment in this sample: oral pan-JAK inhibitor, 5-10 mg twice daily. After isolation, RNA underwent reverse transcription to generate cDNA as the sequencing template. Clones were read by immunoSEQ multiplex PCR, and TCRdb kept only the in-frame ones, dropping some. The data contain more than 90,000 clones, roughly 56% of them singletons. Here the sequenced sample was CD8+ T cells sorted from blood, taken between weeks 55 and 65, from a patient treated with tofacitinib. These receptors were taken from a human donor with alopecia areata.

This sequence joins TRBV5-1 and TRBJ2-2, with TRBD1 matching over 10 bases. The CDR3 consists of 15 residues. Germline assignment: CDR1 SGHRS and CDR2 YFSETQ. V shed 4 bases, J shed 3 bases, and the junction held 3 bases outside the gene matches. The CDR3 DNA sequence: TGCGCCAGCAGCCGCGGGACAGGGGACACCGGGGAGCTGTTTTTT. Its protein is CASSRGTGDTGELFF.

There are a few counts of this clone. The chain couples TRBV29-1 to TRBJ1-2; unclear D gene. The CDR3 length is 12 residues. Germline lookup yields CDR1 SQVTM and CDR2 ANQGSEA. V was clipped by 5 bases and J by 2 bases, with 9 bases between them. The CDR3 DNA follows: TGCAGCGTTCACCGGGCCAACTATGGCTACACCTTC. Protein sequence: CSVHRANYGYTF.